This T cell receptor beta chain was sequenced during a study of radiotherapy plus CTLA-4 blockade in lung cancer. CTLA-4 blockade using ipilimumab, together with focal radiation, was received by patients with chemo-refractory metastatic non-small-cell lung cancer. Sequencing was performed with immunoSEQ multiplex PCR; in TCRdb, only in-frame clones are kept and a portion is missing. Among roughly 98,000 clones listed, approximately 78% were seen once. The CDR3 loop spans 14 amino acids. V was pared by 6 bases and J by 0 bases, with 4 bases of the junction left unmatched. Germline-derived CDR1 and CDR2 are MNHEY and SVGAGI.

This clonotype was obtained from a human donor with non-small cell lung cancer who had a partial response to radiotherapy plus ipilimumab. The gene calls are TRBV6-5 and TRBJ1-1; 7 nucleotides match TRBD1. Sequencing used peripheral blood, obtained from a patient treated with radiotherapy plus ipilimumab. CDR3 nucleotide sequence: TGTGCCAGCAGACAGGGACAGTTGAACACTGAAGCTTTCTTT. It translates to CASRQGQLNTEAFF.